This passage covers 23 T cell receptor beta chains from one sample sequenced in a study of neurological immune-mediated disorders. A single record per CDR3 protein comes from TCRdb applying MiXCR to the 5' RACE reads. The data contain tens of thousands of distinct CDR3 sequences, over 12% of them singletons. The sample comprised PBMCs. Every receptor here comes from a woman aged 50 to 60 with HTLV-1-associated myelopathy (HAM/TSP).

The CDR3 here is CSARGISSGANVLTF. CDR3 coding DNA: TGCAGTGCTAGAGGTATCTCCTCTGGGGCCAACGTCCTGACTTTC. This sequence joins TRBV20-1 and TRBJ2-6; no clear D. V lost 1 base and J lost 0, with 7 bases in between. The CDR3 covers 15 residues. Germline CDR1 reads DFQATT; CDR2 reads SNEGSKA (reference sequence).

This clonotype came up many times. The CDR3 DNA reads TGTGCCAGCAGCCTTGGACAGGAGAAACTCACCCTCCCAGATACGCAGTATTTT. Its protein is CASSLGQEKLTLPDTQYF. The chain recombines TRBV7-3 with TRBJ2-3, with 7 bases that match TRBD1. Trimming at V came to 5 bases and at J to 4 bases, leaving 18 bases not matched to a gene. Germline V gives CDR1 SGHTA, CDR2 FQGTGA. This CDR3 region has 18 residues.

In this sample, this clonotype turned up many times. The chain couples TRBV7-2 to TRBJ2-2; 7 bases are shared with TRBD1. The length of the CDR3 is 15 residues. Germline V gene lookup returns CDR1 SGHTA and CDR2 FQGNSA. V was pared by 3 bases and J by 3 bases, with 4 bases of the junction left unmatched. This CDR3 is CASSLGQPDTGELFF. CDR3 in DNA: TGTGCCAGCAGCTTGGGACAGCCTGACACCGGGGAGCTGTTTTTT. The full variable domain, with the rest looked up from reference TRBV7-2 and TRBJ2-2, is GAGVSQSPSNKVTEKGKDVELRCDPISGHTALYWYRQSLGQGLEFLIYFQGNSAPDKSGLPSDRFSAERTGGSVSTLTIQRTQQEDSAVYLCASSLGQPDTGELFFGEGSRLTVL.

This clonotype has ten or more counts. As DNA, the CDR3 is TGCAGTGCTAGAGATAGGGTAAAGCAGTACTTC. This translates into CSARDRVKQYF. The chain couples TRBV20-1 to TRBJ2-7; D is unclear. With 0 bases removed from V and 8 bases from J, the gap between germline ends came to 8 bases. Germline CDR1 and CDR2: DFQATT and SNEGSKA (reference sequence). The CDR3 contains 11 residues.

This clonotype was seen ten or more times. This chain links TRBV28 with TRBJ2-2; D might be TRBD1 (7 bases). The germline CDR1 and CDR2 sequences are MDHEN and SYDVKM. Trimming cost V 2 bases and J 0 bases, with 10 bases left between them. The CDR3 has 16 residues. The CDR3 protein is CASSLGGTANTGELFF. CDR3 nucleotide sequence: TGTGCCAGCAGTTTAGGCGGGACAGCGAACACCGGGGAGCTGTTTTTT.

This clonotype occurred many times. This chain uses TRBV20-1 with TRBJ1-6, with D tentatively TRBD1 (6 bases). Per the germline V gene, CDR1 is DFQATT and CDR2 is SNEGSKA (reference sequence). The V end lost 6 bases, the J end lost 6 bases, and 12 bases lay between the germline ends. The CDR3 has 13 amino acids. The CDR3 nucleotides are TGCAGTGCGACACAGGGAGCTAATTCACCCCTCCACTTT. Translating gives CSATQGANSPLHF.

The sample holds many counts of this clonotype. This chain connects TRBV5-1 to TRBJ2-7; TRBD1 agrees at 8 bases. The V and J ends lost 1 base and 12 bases, in that order; junction bases with no gene match: 6. CDR3 length: 12 amino acids. Germline lookup yields CDR1 SGHRS and CDR2 YFSETQ. In DNA form, the CDR3 reads TGCGCCAGCAGCTTGCCCGGACAGGGTTGGTACTTC. The encoded protein is CASSLPGQGWYF.

In its sample, this clonotype was seen a few times. This chain connects TRBV18 to TRBJ2-4; D is perhaps TRBD1 (6 bases). This CDR3 is built from 16 residues. Trimming cost V 0 bases and J 4 bases, with 13 bases left between them. Germline V gives CDR1 KGHSH, CDR2 LQKENI. The CDR3 sequence: CASSPPGAVRKNIQYF. The CDR3 coding sequence is TGTGCCAGCTCACCACCGGGGGCAGTGCGAAAAAACATTCAGTACTTC.

This clonotype was counted many times. The V call is TRBV27, the J call TRBJ2-5; TRBD2 aligns across 7 bases. The CDR3 is 17 residues long. Germline trimming cut 8 bases from V and 0 bases from J; bases unmatched to any gene: 15. Germline V gene lookup returns CDR1 MNHEY and CDR2 SMNVEV (reference sequence). CDR3 in DNA: TGTGCCAGCCCCCCCTTACGGGGAGCGGGGTACCAAGAGACCCAGTACTTC. Residues: CASPPLRGAGYQETQYF.

This clonotype has ten or more counts. The chain recombines TRBV25-1 with TRBJ1-5; D ambiguous. Trimming removed 2 bases from V and 5 bases from J, with 7 bases in between. The CDR3 sequence is 13 residues long. Per the germline V gene, CDR1 is MGHDK and CDR2 is SYGVNS. CDR3 DNA: TGTGCCAGCAGTGAAACGGGATATCAGCCCCAGCATTTT. Its protein is CASSETGYQPQHF.

Concerning this clonotype itself: A much larger clone sits a single nucleotide away, making a read error possible. The chain carries TRBV5-6 and TRBJ1-1; weak D call: TRBD1 (5 bases). Germline V gene data show CDR1 as SGHDT and CDR2 as YYEEEE. The length of the CDR3 is 13 residues. DNA for the CDR3: TGTGCCACCAGCTTGGTGGGGGGCACTGAAGCTTTCTTT. Protein product: CATSLVGGTEAFF.

The chain combines TRBV10-3 with TRBJ1-5, with 7 bases identical to TRBD1. Germline trimming cut 5 bases from V and 5 bases from J; bases unmatched to any gene: 3. Germline V gene lookup returns CDR1 ENHRY and CDR2 SYGVKD. The CDR3 runs to 13 residues. CDR3 in amino acids: CAISSDRDQPQHF. In DNA, the CDR3 is TGTGCCATCAGTAGTGACAGGGATCAGCCCCAGCATTTT.

This clonotype was detected many times. CDR3: CASSLGDESRTEAFF. The CDR3 DNA is TGCGCCAGCAGCTTGGGGGACGAATCTAGGACTGAAGCTTTCTTT. V usage is TRBV5-1 and J usage is TRBJ1-1; D possibly corresponds to TRBD1 (5 bases). The germline V and J ends were trimmed by 0 bases and 5 bases, with 14 bases remaining between them. CDR3 size: 15 residues. The V gene's germline CDR1 is SGHRS and CDR2 YFSETQ. Full variable domain (rest looked up from reference TRBV5-1 and TRBJ1-1): KAGVTQTPRYLIKTRGQQVTLSCSPISGHRSVSWYQQTPGQGLQFLFEYFSETQRNKGNFPGRFSGRQFSNSRSEMNVSTLELGDSALYLCASSLGDESRTEAFFGQGTRLTVV.

This clonotype occurred many times. This rearrangement joins TRBV7-2 to TRBJ1-6; possible D gene TRBD1, 6 bases. V lost 4 bases and J lost 7, with 11 bases in between. The CDR3 loop spans 14 amino acids. CDR1 and CDR2 (germline): SGHTA, FQGNSA. CDR3 sequence reads: CASSWTAVNSPLHF. Written as DNA, the CDR3 is TGTGCCAGCAGCTGGACAGCGGTAAATTCACCCCTCCACTTT.

This clonotype was recorded at least ten times. This chain connects TRBV5-1 to TRBJ2-5; 7 bases align to TRBD1. The V and J ends lost 1 base and 4 bases, in that order; junction bases with no gene match: 10. This CDR3 spans 16 amino acids. Germline CDR1 reads SGHRS; CDR2 reads YFSETQ. CDR3 region: CASSLWGDRASETQYF. CDR3 nucleotide sequence: TGCGCCAGCAGCTTGTGGGGCGACAGGGCCTCAGAGACCCAGTACTTC. Complete variable domain (other parts from reference TRBV5-1 and TRBJ2-5): KAGVTQTPRYLIKTRGQQVTLSCSPISGHRSVSWYQQTPGQGLQFLFEYFSETQRNKGNFPGRFSGRQFSNSRSEMNVSTLELGDSALYLCASSLWGDRASETQYFGPGTRLLVL.

This clonotype was seen many times. The chain recombines TRBV7-3 with TRBJ2-1; D gene unclear. The V and J ends lost 2 bases and 8 bases respectively, with 19 bases between them. This CDR3 has 16 amino acids. Per germline, CDR1 SGHTA and CDR2 FQGTGA. CDR3 in amino acids: CASSLGSKGLVDEQFF. CDR3 DNA: TGTGCCAGCAGCTTAGGGTCTAAGGGTTTGGTGGATGAGCAGTTCTTC.

This clonotype appeared many times. This chain uses TRBV2 with TRBJ1-5, with 9 bases that match TRBD1. CDR1 is SNHLY, CDR2 FYNNEI, per germline. Unmatched junction bases numbered 16, after V lost 6 bases and J lost 7 bases. The CDR3 length is 17 residues. CDR3 amino acids: CASRTRGTGQVEQPQHF. The CDR3 DNA is TGTGCCAGCAGGACCCGGGGGACAGGGCAGGTGGAACAGCCCCAGCATTTT.

This clonotype was found many times. The CDR3: CASSLSSGGIGETQYF. CDR3 sequence (DNA): TGCGCCAGCAGCCTGAGTAGCGGGGGGATTGGAGAGACCCAGTACTTC. This chain connects TRBV4-1 to TRBJ2-5; TRBD2 agrees at 10 bases. The CDR3 consists of 16 residues. CDR1 is MGHRA, CDR2 YSYEKL, per germline. V lost 4 bases to trimming and J lost 4 bases; unmatched junction nucleotides: 9.

This clonotype was counted ten times or more. The chain carries TRBV15 and TRBJ1-4; D might be TRBD1 (5 bases). The germline V gene has CDR1 LNHNV and CDR2 YYDKDF (reference sequence). This CDR3 comprises 14 residues. The V and J ends lost 2 bases and 4 bases respectively, with 8 bases between them. The CDR3 loop is CATSRLTVNEKLFF. CDR3 DNA sequence: TGTGCCACCAGCAGATTGACAGTTAATGAAAAACTGTTTTTT.

In its sample, this clonotype was seen many times. The J gene is TRBJ2-5, the V gene TRBV11-2; D may be TRBD1 or TRBD2 (5 bases each). The V and J ends lost 0 bases and 4 bases respectively, with 12 bases between them. CDR3 length: 15 residues. Germline loops: CDR1 SGHAT, CDR2 FQNNGV. CDR3: CASSLDGTPGETQYF. In DNA, the CDR3 is TGTGCCAGCAGCTTAGACGGGACCCCGGGAGAGACCCAGTACTTC.

This clonotype was counted ten times or more. The chain has TRBV7-2 and TRBJ2-2, with D perhaps matching TRBD2 (6 bases). Germline V gene sequence: CDR1 SGHTA, CDR2 FQGNSA. The length of the CDR3 is 15 residues. The V end lost 9 bases, the J end lost 6 bases, and 20 bases lay between the germline ends. The CDR3 DNA sequence: TGTGCCAGTTCCAGAGCGGGCGGATTCCCCGGGGAGCTGTTTTTT. This codes for CASSRAGGFPGELFF.

A few counts support this clonotype. V usage is TRBV5-1 and J usage is TRBJ1-1; D not certain. V was trimmed by 1 base and J by 3 bases, leaving 7 bases between them. CDR3 length: 13 residues. The germline V gene has CDR1 SGHRS and CDR2 YFSETQ. The CDR3 DNA reads as TGCGCCAGCAGCTTGATGCCAGACACTGAAGCTTTCTTT. As protein: CASSLMPDTEAFF.

The V and J genes are TRBV12-3 or TRBV12-4 and TRBJ1-2; D is possibly TRBD1 (5 bases). Trimming took 5 bases from V and 4 from J, leaving 11 bases between them. This CDR3 contains 13 residues. The CDR3 sequence is CASSRSGGYGYTF. The CDR3 nucleotides read TGTGCCAGCAGTCGGTCCGGGGGCTATGGCTACACCTTC.